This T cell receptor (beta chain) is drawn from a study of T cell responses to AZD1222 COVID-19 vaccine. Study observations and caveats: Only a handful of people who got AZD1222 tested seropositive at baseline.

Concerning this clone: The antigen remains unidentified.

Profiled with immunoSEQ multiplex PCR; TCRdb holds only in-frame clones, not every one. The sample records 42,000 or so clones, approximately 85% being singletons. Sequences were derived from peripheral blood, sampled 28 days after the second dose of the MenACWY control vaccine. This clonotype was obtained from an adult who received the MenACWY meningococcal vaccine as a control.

The CDR3 region is CASSYAGDSGNTIYF. The CDR3, as DNA: TGTGCCAGCAGTTATGCAGGGGACTCTGGAAACACCATATATTTT. The chain couples TRBV6-5 to TRBJ1-3; D possibly corresponds to TRBD1 (6 bases). Trimming shortened V by 3 bases and J by 0 bases, and 9 bases separated the two germline ends. Germline CDR1 and CDR2: MNHEY and SVGAGI. The CDR3 is 15 amino acids.